The present T cell receptor beta chain was sequenced within a study of Ad26.COV2.S vaccination and SARS-CoV-2 variants. TCRdb's copy holds only in-frame clones and misses some; the assay was immunoSEQ multiplex PCR. Of 380,000 or so clones listed, 75% to 90% are singletons. Treatment of the sample: roughly 20 received Ad26.COV2.S at low or high dose, single or two shots; 5 received placebo; per-sample allocation not given. Specimen acquisition occurred on day 63 following the initial vaccine or placebo injection. Boston supplied an adult donor aged 18-55 years. Concerning this clone: The sample carries other DNA sequences with the same CDR3.

The sequencing used peripheral blood, collected in a trial of Ad26.COV2.S vaccine versus placebo. This clonotype originated in a person between 18 and 65 years old who received the Ad26.COV2.S COVID-19 vaccine or a placebo.

The CDR3 coding sequence is TGTGCCAGTAGTATAGGGCAGGGAGGGAATCAGCCCCAGCATTTT. Translating gives CASSIGQGGNQPQHF. The chain carries TRBV19 and TRBJ1-5, with TRBD1 as a possible D gene (5 bases). CDR1 is LNHDA and CDR2 is SQIVND in the germline V gene (reference sequence). The CDR3 length is 15 residues. Deletions cut 1 base from V and 4 bases from J, with 11 bases between.